A single sample is the source of the 12 T cell receptor beta chains below, sequenced in a study of CD8 T cells in ankylosing spondylitis. From the 5' RACE reads, TCRdb called clonotypes with MiXCR, one entry per CDR3 protein. Of fewer than 250,000 distinct CDR3 sequences listed, roughly 10% are singletons. Sequencing was carried out using blood, either unsorted or a sorted T cell fraction (not recorded which). The receptor source for this set is a male donor with ankylosing spondylitis or in good health (not recorded which).

Of note for this clonotype: The CDR3 end shows no conserved phenylalanine or tryptophan, and so a read error is likely. The chain carries TRBV20-1 and TRBJ2-7; 8 bases are shared with TRBD2. Looked up from germline, CDR1 is DFQATT and CDR2 is SNEGSKA (reference sequence). V trimming: 0 bases; J trimming: 1 base; junction bases outside the gene matches: 17. This CDR3 is built from 19 residues. The CDR3 DNA reads as TGCAGTGCTAGAGATCCTACCGGTACTAGCGGCGCGAGGTCCTACGAGCAGTACTTA. This translates into CSARDPTGTSGARSYEQYL.

This clonotype was detected ten times or more. The chain recombines TRBV11-3 with TRBJ1-1; D call uncertain. Trimming stripped 5 bases from V and 6 bases from J, with 13 bases between. From germline, CDR1 is SGHNT and CDR2 YENEEA. There are 13 residues in the CDR3. The DNA for the CDR3 is TGTGCCAGCAGCCCAACCCCTTATCCTGAAGCTTTCTTT. This translates into CASSPTPYPEAFF.

This clonotype was seen more than once but under ten times. The V call is TRBV29-1, the J call TRBJ1-1; possible D gene TRBD1, 6 bases. This CDR3 comprises 14 residues. Trimming removed 3 bases at V and 1 base at J, with 12 bases between. Germline V gene sequence: CDR1 SQVTM, CDR2 ANQGSEA. The CDR3 DNA reads as TGCAGCGTTGATCCCGGACAGCAGAACACTGAAGCTTTCTTT. It specifies CSVDPGQQNTEAFF.

This clonotype showed up many times. The gene calls are TRBV29-1 and TRBJ2-1; 7 bases align to TRBD2. With 4 bases clipped from V and 9 bases from J, the junction kept 9 bases outside the gene matches. Germline V CDR1 and CDR2: SQVTM, ANQGSEA. This CDR3 contains 13 residues. As DNA, the CDR3 is TGCAGCGTTGGGGGACTACCTAACATTGAGCAGTTCTTC. Translating gives CSVGGLPNIEQFF.

V is TRBV4-2 and J is TRBJ2-2; D is tentatively TRBD1 or TRBD2 (6 bases each). The CDR3 loop spans 14 amino acids. V gave up 2 bases and J gave up 8 bases, with 12 bases separating them. Germline values: CDR1 LGHNA, CDR2 YNFKEQ. CDR3 sequence reads: CASSQRPGAGELFF. As DNA, the CDR3 is TGTGCCAGCAGCCAAAGGCCGGGGGCAGGGGAGCTGTTTTTT.

A few counts support this clonotype. V and J are TRBV7-9 and TRBJ2-3, with D unclear. The CDR3 spans 14 residues. CDR1 SEHNR and CDR2 FQNEAQ come from the germline V gene (reference sequence). V was clipped by 1 base and J by 6 bases, with 11 bases between them. CDR3 loop: CASSLESTTDTQYF. The DNA of the CDR3 is TGTGCCAGCAGCTTAGAGAGCACCACGGATACGCAGTATTTT.

The chain couples TRBV23-1 to TRBJ2-2, with D uncertain. Being an ORF, TRBV23-1 has a function that is uncertain. CDR3 length equals 17 residues. V was pared by 6 bases and J by 2 bases, with 19 bases between. CDR3 bases: TGCGCCAGCAGCCCTAAACACGGTTTTCTCAACACCGGGGAGCTGTTTTTT. Translated: CASSPKHGFLNTGELFF.

This clonotype occurred many times. The chain is built from TRBV7-2 and TRBJ2-1, with D possibly being TRBD2 (5 bases). V dropped 5 bases and J dropped 2 bases, with 10 bases sitting between them. Germline CDR1 SGHTA, CDR2 FQGNSA. The CDR3 length is 14 residues. CDR3 region: CASSPPLAYNEQFF. For the CDR3, the DNA is TGTGCCAGCAGCCCACCACTAGCCTACAATGAGCAGTTCTTC.

This clonotype has a count of ten or more. The chain is built from TRBV3-1 and TRBJ1-1, with TRBD1 as a possible D gene (5 bases). Germline CDR1 and CDR2: LGHDT and YNNKEL (reference sequence). The CDR3 totals 13 residues. Trimming pared 7 bases from V and 0 bases from J, leaving 9 bases between. CDR3 coding DNA: TGTGCCAGCACCAGGGTATTGAACACTGAAGCTTTCTTT. Translating it yields CASTRVLNTEAFF.

This clonotype was counted at least ten times. The J gene is TRBJ2-6, the V gene TRBV5-1; 12 nucleotides agree with TRBD2. CDR3 length equals 19 residues. The V segment lost 4 bases and the J segment 3 bases; nucleotides outside the gene matches: 11. Germline V gives CDR1 SGHRS, CDR2 YFSETQ. CDR3 in amino acids: CASSPNTLAGGGGANVLTF. The CDR3 DNA reads as TGCGCCAGCAGCCCAAATACACTAGCGGGGGGTGGTGGGGCCAACGTCCTGACTTTC.

Ten or more counts support this clonotype. The chain has TRBV29-1 and TRBJ2-2; 8 bases align to TRBD1. Germline V lookup: CDR1 SQVTM, CDR2 ANQGSEA. The CDR3 extends over 14 amino acids. The ends lost 6 bases at V and 6 bases at J; junction bases unmatched: 9. CDR3 amino acids: CSVRTGRKAGELFF. The CDR3 coding sequence is TGCAGCGTAAGGACAGGGAGAAAGGCCGGGGAGCTGTTTTTT.

Many counts were recorded for this clonotype. The gene calls are TRBV6-1 and TRBJ2-2; D perhaps matches TRBD2 (5 bases). Germline CDR1 reads MNHNS; CDR2 reads SASEGT. V shed 6 bases and J shed 4 bases, with 15 bases lying between them. CDR3 length: 15 residues. In nucleotides, the CDR3 is TGTGCCAGCAGGAATGGAGGTTTGGGCACCGGGGAGCTGTTTTTT. Encoded protein: CASRNGGLGTGELFF.